Listed here are 17 T cell receptor beta chains from one sample, sequenced in a study of blood T cell repertoires in COVID-19. The table came from immunoSEQ multiplex PCR; TCRdb's copy has only in-frame clones and leaves some out. Of approximately 13,000 clones listed, around 88% are singletons. Sequencing was done on a sample of peripheral blood. All receptors derive from a human donor with active COVID-19. The donor label of this sample is uncertain.

The chain couples TRBV4-2 to TRBJ1-6; the D is unclear. This CDR3 is 13 amino acids long. Trimming removed 4 bases at V and 10 bases at J, with 11 bases between. Germline V gene sequence: CDR1 LGHNA, CDR2 YNFKEQ. CDR3: CASSPESLSPLHF. CDR3 in DNA: TGTGCCAGCAGCCCTGAGTCCCTATCACCCCTCCACTTT.

The chain links TRBV5-6 to TRBJ1-2; tentative D call: TRBD1 (6 bases). The CDR3 runs to 14 residues. CDR1 SGHDT and CDR2 YYEEEE come from the germline V gene. Trimming left V 4 bases short and J 8 bases short, with 18 bases between. The CDR3 nucleotides read TGTGCCAGCAGCCCAGGACAGTCGAGACGGGGCTACACCTTC. Translated, it gives CASSPGQSRRGYTF.

The sample holds one count of this clone. The genes are TRBV18 and TRBJ2-1, with D maybe TRBD1 (5 bases). Germline V gives CDR1 KGHSH, CDR2 LQKENI. CDR3 length: 15 amino acids. Trimming left V 1 base short and J 6 bases short, with 13 bases between. The CDR3 bases are TGTGCCAGCTCACCACTTGTCCAGGGATCCAATGAGCAGTTCTTC. Translating it yields CASSPLVQGSNEQFF.

The rearrangement joins TRBV19 to TRBJ2-5; 15 positions agree with TRBD2. CDR3 size: 18 residues. V lost 6 bases to trimming and J lost 4 bases; unmatched junction nucleotides: 12. The germline V gene encodes CDR1 LNHDA and CDR2 SQIVND (reference sequence). CDR3 region: CASSPIRTSGRVGETQYF. The CDR3 DNA follows: TGTGCCAGTAGCCCGATCCGGACTAGCGGGAGGGTCGGAGAGACCCAGTACTTC.

V is TRBV19 and J is TRBJ2-7; D possibly corresponds to TRBD2 (6 bases). Germline CDR1 is LNHDA and CDR2 is SQIVND (reference sequence). The CDR3 runs 12 residues. Trimming cost V 6 bases and J 3 bases, with 9 bases left between them. CDR3 sequence: CASSGSGYEQYF. DNA of the CDR3: TGTGCCAGTAGCGGGAGCGGCTACGAGCAGTACTTC. Supplemented by reference TRBV19 and TRBJ2-7, the full variable domain reads DGGITQSPKYLFRKEGQNVTLSCEQNLNHDAMYWYRQDPGQGLRLIYYSQIVNDFQKGDIAEGYSVSREKKESFPLTVTSAQKNPTAFYLCASSGSGYEQYFGPGTRLTVT.

This clone has only one observation. V usage is TRBV7-3 and J usage is TRBJ2-1; D uncertain. Germline CDR1 and CDR2: SGHTA and FQGTGA. This CDR3 has 13 amino acids. Trimming took 4 bases from V and 0 from J, leaving 4 bases between them. The CDR3 spells CASSSSSYNEQFF. CDR3 DNA: TGTGCCAGCAGCTCTAGCTCCTACAATGAGCAGTTCTTC.

This chain joins TRBV28 and TRBJ1-5; the D gene is possibly TRBD1 (6 bases). The V gene lost 5 bases and the J gene lost 0 bases, with 20 bases spanning the gap. This CDR3 region has 18 residues. Germline V gene data show CDR1 as MDHEN and CDR2 as SYDVKM. The CDR3 DNA sequence: TGTGCCAGCAGTCTTGGGGGCAAGGCCCGATATAGCAATCAGCCCCAGCATTTT. The encoded protein is CASSLGGKARYSNQPQHF.

This clone was recorded once. The chain employs TRBV24-1 and TRBJ2-3; 10 bases map to TRBD1. Germline CDR1 is KGHDR and CDR2 is SFDVKD. This CDR3 region has 15 residues. The ends lost 6 bases at V and 4 bases at J; junction bases unmatched: 6. The CDR3 spells CATSPGGTGADTQYF. DNA of the CDR3: TGTGCCACCAGTCCTGGGGGGACAGGGGCAGATACGCAGTATTTT.

J is TRBJ2-3 and V is TRBV23-1; D ambiguous. TRBV23-1 belongs to the ORF category, with a function that is uncertain. V dropped 2 bases and J dropped 0 bases, with 15 bases sitting between them. The CDR3 loop spans 17 amino acids. In DNA, the CDR3 is TGCGCCAGCAGTCAACCCCCACGTGGAGTCAGCACAGATACGCAGTATTTT. The encoded protein is CASSQPPRGVSTDTQYF.

CDR3 DNA: TGCGCCAGCAGCTTGGGACAGGGCGTGGGGGGAGAGACCCAGTACTTC. Protein sequence: CASSLGQGVGGETQYF. The chain combines TRBV5-1 with TRBJ2-5; possible D gene TRBD1, 7 bases. This CDR3 has 16 amino acids. The germline gives CDR1 SGHRS, CDR2 YFSETQ. V was trimmed by 0 bases and J by 4 bases, leaving 16 bases between them.

The J gene is TRBJ2-5, the V gene TRBV19; 10 bases are a match to TRBD2. The CDR3 contains 18 residues. The germline V gene encodes CDR1 LNHDA and CDR2 SQIVND (reference sequence). The V segment lost 3 bases and the J segment 5 bases; nucleotides outside the gene matches: 15. The CDR3 DNA reads TGTGCCAGTAGTATTCGGACTAGCGGTCAAGGATGGAGTGAGACCCAGTACTTC. Translating it yields CASSIRTSGQGWSETQYF.

This clone was seen only a few times. The chain is built from TRBV2 and TRBJ2-1; 12 bases align to TRBD2. This CDR3 is built from 15 residues. V gave up 5 bases and J gave up 4 bases; unmatched junction bases: 3. Per the germline V gene, CDR1 is SNHLY and CDR2 is FYNNEI. The DNA of the CDR3 is TGTGCCAGCAGTAGGACTAGCGGGGATTACAATGAGCAGTTCTTC. It yields the protein CASSRTSGDYNEQFF.

The count of this clone is one. This chain joins TRBV7-6 and TRBJ1-4; 10 bases are a match to TRBD1. The V gene end was trimmed by 5 bases and the J gene end by 5 bases; junction bases not matched to a gene: 5. Germline CDR1 and CDR2: SGHVS and FNYEAQ. CDR3 length: 15 residues. The CDR3 spells CASSPRTGGNEKLFF. The CDR3 region has the DNA TGTGCCAGCAGCCCAAGGACAGGGGGGAATGAAAAACTGTTTTTT.

This sequence joins TRBV28 and TRBJ2-1; 11 bases line up with TRBD2. Germline loops: CDR1 MDHEN, CDR2 SYDVKM. J lost 6 bases, V lost 2 bases, and 3 bases had no gene match. CDR3 length: 15 amino acids. This chain's CDR3 is CASSLIGTSGNEQFF. The CDR3 region has the DNA TGTGCCAGCAGTTTAATCGGGACTAGCGGCAATGAGCAGTTCTTC.

This clone was found a few times. The CDR3 protein is CATGAGFRFRIDSNQPQHF. CDR3 DNA: TGTGCCACTGGAGCAGGGTTCCGATTCAGAATTGATAGCAATCAGCCCCAGCATTTT. The V call is TRBV15, the J call TRBJ1-5; TRBD1 is a possible D gene (5 bases). The germline V and J ends were trimmed by 9 bases and 0 bases, with 27 bases remaining between them. Looked up from germline, CDR1 is LNHNV and CDR2 is YYDKDF (reference sequence). CDR3 size: 19 residues.

The chain joins TRBV7-8 to TRBJ2-5; TRBD1 aligns across 7 bases. From germline, CDR1 is SGHVS and CDR2 FQNEAQ. The CDR3 totals 14 residues. V dropped 4 bases and J dropped 1; count of bases not matched to a gene: 3. CDR3 loop: CASSSGTVQETQYF. DNA of the CDR3: TGTGCCAGCAGCTCGGGGACAGTCCAAGAGACCCAGTACTTC.

As to this clone: The sample holds other DNA sequences that translate to the same CDR3. The chain uses TRBV7-6 and TRBJ2-1; 9 bases agree with TRBD2. J was trimmed by 8 bases and V by 1 base; bases with no gene match: 9. The CDR3 spans 16 residues. Germline V lookup: CDR1 SGHVS, CDR2 FNYEAQ. The CDR3 sequence: CASSLGGGRALDEQFF. The DNA of the CDR3 is TGTGCCAGCAGCTTAGGTGGCGGGAGGGCCTTGGATGAGCAGTTCTTC.